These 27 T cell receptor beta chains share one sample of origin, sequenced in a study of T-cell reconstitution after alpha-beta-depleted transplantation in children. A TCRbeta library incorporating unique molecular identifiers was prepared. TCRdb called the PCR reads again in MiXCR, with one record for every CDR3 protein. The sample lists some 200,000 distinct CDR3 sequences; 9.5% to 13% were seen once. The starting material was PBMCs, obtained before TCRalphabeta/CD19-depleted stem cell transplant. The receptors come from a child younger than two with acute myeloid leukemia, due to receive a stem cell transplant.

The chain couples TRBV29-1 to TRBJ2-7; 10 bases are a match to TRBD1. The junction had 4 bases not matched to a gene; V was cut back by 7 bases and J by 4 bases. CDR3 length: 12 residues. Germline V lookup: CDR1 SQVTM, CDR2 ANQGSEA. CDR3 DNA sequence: TGCAGCGGGGGACAGGGGACTTACGAGCAGTACTTC. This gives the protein CSGGQGTYEQYF.

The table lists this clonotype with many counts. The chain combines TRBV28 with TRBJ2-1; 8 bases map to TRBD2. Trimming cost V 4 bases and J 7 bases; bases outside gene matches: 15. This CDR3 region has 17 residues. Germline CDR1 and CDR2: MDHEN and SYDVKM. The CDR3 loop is CASSSSRTSLVPNEQFF. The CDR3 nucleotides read TGTGCCAGCAGTTCCTCGCGGACTAGCTTGGTTCCAAATGAGCAGTTCTTC.

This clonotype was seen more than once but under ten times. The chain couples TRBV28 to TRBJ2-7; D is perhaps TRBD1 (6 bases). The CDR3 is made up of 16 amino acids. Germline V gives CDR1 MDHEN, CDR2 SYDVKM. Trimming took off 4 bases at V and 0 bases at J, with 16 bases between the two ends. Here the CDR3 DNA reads TGTGCCAGCAGTTCCCGACAGGTACAACGCTCCTACGAGCAGTACTTC. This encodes CASSSRQVQRSYEQYF.

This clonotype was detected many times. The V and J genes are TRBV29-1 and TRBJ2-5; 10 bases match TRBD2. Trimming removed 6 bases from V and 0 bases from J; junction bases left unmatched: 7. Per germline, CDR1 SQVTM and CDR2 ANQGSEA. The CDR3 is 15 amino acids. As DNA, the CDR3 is TGCAGCGTCGCTCCGGGACTAGCGAACCAAGAGACCCAGTACTTC. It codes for CSVAPGLANQETQYF. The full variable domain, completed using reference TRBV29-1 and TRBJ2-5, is SAVISQKPSRDICQRGTSLTIQCQVDSQVTMMFWYRQQPGQSLTLIATANQGSEATYESGFVIDKFPISRPNLTFSTLTVSNMSPEDSSIYLCSVAPGLANQETQYFGPGTRLLVL.

CDR3 sequence reads: CASLPHSSRTEAFF. CDR3 nucleotides: TGTGCCAGTCTTCCCCACTCGAGCAGGACTGAAGCTTTCTTT. The rearrangement joins TRBV19 to TRBJ1-1; D uncertain. The CDR3 has 14 amino acids. Germline assignment: CDR1 LNHDA and CDR2 SQIVND (reference sequence). Between the trimmed V and J ends, which lost 8 bases and 5 bases, there was a span of 18 bases.

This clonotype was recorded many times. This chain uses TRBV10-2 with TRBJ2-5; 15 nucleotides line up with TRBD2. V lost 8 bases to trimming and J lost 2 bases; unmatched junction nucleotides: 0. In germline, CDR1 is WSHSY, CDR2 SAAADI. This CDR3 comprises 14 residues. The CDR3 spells CASGLAGGQETQYF. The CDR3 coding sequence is TGCGCCAGCGGACTAGCGGGAGGGCAAGAGACCCAGTACTTC.

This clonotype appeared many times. In DNA, the CDR3 is TGTGCCAGCAGCCCGGGACTCGTCCGGCCCCAGTACTTC. Encoded protein: CASSPGLVRPQYF. This sequence joins TRBV7-2 and TRBJ2-5, with D maybe TRBD2 (6 bases). CDR3 size: 13 residues. Trimming pared 5 bases from V and 9 bases from J, leaving 16 bases between. Germline CDR1 reads SGHTA; CDR2 reads FQGNSA.

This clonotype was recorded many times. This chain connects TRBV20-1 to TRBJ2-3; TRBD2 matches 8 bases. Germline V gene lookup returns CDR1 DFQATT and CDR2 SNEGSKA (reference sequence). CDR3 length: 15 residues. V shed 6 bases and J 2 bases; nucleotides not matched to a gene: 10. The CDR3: CSAPRLAISTDTQYF. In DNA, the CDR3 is TGCAGTGCCCCTCGACTAGCGATCTCCACAGATACGCAGTATTTT.

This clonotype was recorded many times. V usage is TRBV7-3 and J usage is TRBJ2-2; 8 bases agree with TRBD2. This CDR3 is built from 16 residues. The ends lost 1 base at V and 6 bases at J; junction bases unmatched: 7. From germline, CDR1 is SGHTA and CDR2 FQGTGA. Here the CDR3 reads CASSLNPGLVAGELFF. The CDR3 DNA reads TGTGCCAGCAGCTTAAACCCGGGACTAGTTGCCGGGGAGCTGTTTTTT.

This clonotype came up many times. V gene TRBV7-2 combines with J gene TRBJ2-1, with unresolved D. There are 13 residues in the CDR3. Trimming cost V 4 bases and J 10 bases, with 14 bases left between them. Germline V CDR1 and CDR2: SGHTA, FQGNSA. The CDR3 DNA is TGTGCCAGCAGCTCCTTACGATTCCGGGAGCAGTTCTTC. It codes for CASSSLRFREQFF.

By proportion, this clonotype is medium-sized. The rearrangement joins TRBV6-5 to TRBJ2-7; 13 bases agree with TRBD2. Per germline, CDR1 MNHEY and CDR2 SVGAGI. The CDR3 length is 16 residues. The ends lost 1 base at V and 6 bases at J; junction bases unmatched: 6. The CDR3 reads CASSYWGTSGIAEQYF. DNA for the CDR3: TGTGCCAGCAGTTACTGGGGGACTAGCGGGATAGCCGAGCAGTACTTC.

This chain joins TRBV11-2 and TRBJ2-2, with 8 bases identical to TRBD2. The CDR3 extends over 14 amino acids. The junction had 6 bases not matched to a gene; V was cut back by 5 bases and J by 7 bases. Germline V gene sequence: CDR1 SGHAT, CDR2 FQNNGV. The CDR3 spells CASSQLAGFGELFF. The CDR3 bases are TGTGCCAGCAGCCAATTAGCGGGATTCGGGGAGCTGTTTTTT.

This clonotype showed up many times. As DNA, the CDR3 is TGTGCCACCAGCATGACAGTACAGGGCACTGAAGCTTTCTTT. Translated, it gives CATSMTVQGTEAFF. This chain links TRBV15 with TRBJ1-1; possibly TRBD1 for D (6 bases). This CDR3 is built from 14 residues. Germline assignment: CDR1 LNHNV and CDR2 YYDKDF (reference sequence). V lost 4 bases to trimming and J lost 4 bases, with 13 bases between them.

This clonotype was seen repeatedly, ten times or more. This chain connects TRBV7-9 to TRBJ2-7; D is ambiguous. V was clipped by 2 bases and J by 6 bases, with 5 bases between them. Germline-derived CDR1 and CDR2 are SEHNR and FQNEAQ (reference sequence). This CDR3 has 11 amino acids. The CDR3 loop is CASSLTREQYF. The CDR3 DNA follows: TGTGCCAGCAGCTTAACCCGCGAGCAGTACTTC.

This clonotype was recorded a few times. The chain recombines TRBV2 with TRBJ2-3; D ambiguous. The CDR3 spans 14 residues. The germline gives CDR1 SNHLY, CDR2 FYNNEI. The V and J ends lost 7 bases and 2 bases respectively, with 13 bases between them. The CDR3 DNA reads TGTGCCAGCATTTGGACGTCTACCACAGATACGCAGTATTTT. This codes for CASIWTSTTDTQYF.

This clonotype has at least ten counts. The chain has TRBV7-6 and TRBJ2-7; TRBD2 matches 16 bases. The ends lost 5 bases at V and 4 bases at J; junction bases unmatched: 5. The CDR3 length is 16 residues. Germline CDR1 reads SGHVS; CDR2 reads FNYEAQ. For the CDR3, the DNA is TGTGCCAGCAGCCAGGGACTAGCGGGAGGGCCTTACGAGCAGTACTTC. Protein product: CASSQGLAGGPYEQYF.

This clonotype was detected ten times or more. Written as DNA, the CDR3 is TGTGCCAGCTCACTGGGGGCCGGTGGAGCTGAAGCTTTCTTT. The encoded protein is CASSLGAGGAEAFF. The chain uses TRBV18 and TRBJ1-1; a possible D gene is TRBD1 (6 bases). Deletions cut 4 bases from V and 6 bases from J, with 15 bases between. The germline gives CDR1 KGHSH, CDR2 LQKENI. The CDR3 has 14 amino acids.

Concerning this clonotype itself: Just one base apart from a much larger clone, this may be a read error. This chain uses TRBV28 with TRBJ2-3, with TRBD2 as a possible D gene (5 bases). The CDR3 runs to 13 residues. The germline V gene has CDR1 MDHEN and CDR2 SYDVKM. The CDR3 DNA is TGTGTCATCAGTCCTATGCGGGTAGATACGCAGTATTTT. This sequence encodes CVISPMRVDTQYF.

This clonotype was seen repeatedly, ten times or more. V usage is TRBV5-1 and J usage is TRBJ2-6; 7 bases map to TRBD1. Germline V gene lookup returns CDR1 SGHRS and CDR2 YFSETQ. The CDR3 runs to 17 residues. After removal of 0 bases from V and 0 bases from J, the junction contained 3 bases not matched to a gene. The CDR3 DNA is TGCGCCAGCAGCTTGGCCAGGGGGAGCTCTGGGGCCAACGTCCTGACTTTC. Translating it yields CASSLARGSSGANVLTF.

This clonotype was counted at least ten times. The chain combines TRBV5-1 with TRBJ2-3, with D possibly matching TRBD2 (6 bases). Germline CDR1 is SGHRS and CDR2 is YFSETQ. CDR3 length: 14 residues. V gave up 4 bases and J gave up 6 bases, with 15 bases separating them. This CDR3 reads CASSVTRAGDTQYF. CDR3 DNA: TGCGCCAGCAGCGTGACTCGGGCGGGGGATACGCAGTATTTT.

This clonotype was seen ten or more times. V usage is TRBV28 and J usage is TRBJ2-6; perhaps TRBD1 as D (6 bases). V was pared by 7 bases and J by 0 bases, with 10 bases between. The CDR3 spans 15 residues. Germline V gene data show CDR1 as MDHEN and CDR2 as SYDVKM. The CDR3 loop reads CASKTGSSGANVLTF. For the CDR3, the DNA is TGTGCCAGCAAGACAGGTTCCTCTGGGGCCAACGTCCTGACTTTC.

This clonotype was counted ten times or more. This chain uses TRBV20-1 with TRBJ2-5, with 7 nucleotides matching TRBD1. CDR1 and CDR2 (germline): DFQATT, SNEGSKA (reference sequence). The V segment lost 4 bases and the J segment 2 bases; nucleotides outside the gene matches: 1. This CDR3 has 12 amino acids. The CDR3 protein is CSAKGQQETQYF. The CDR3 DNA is TGCAGTGCTAAGGGACAGCAAGAGACCCAGTACTTC.

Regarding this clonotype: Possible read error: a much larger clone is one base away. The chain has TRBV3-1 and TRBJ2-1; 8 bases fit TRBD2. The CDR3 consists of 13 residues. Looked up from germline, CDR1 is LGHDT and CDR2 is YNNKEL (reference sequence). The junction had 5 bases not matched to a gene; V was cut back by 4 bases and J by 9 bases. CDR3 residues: CASSLGLEGEQFF. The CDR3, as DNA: TGTGCCAGCAGCCTGGGACTAGAGGGTGAGCAGTTCTTC.

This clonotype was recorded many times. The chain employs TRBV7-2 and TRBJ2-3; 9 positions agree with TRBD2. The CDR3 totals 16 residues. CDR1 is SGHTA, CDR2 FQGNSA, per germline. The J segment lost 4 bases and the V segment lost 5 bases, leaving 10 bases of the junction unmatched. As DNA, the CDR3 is TGTGCCAGCAGCCCCTGGGTAGCGGGAGTTTCAGATACGCAGTATTTT. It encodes CASSPWVAGVSDTQYF.

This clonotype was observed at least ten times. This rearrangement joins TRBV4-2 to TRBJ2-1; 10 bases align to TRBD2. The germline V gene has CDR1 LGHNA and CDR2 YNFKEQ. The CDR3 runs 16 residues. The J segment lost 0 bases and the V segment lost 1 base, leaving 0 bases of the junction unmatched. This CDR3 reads CASSQGTSGSYNEQFF. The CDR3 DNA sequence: TGTGCCAGCAGCCAAGGGACTAGCGGCTCCTACAATGAGCAGTTCTTC.

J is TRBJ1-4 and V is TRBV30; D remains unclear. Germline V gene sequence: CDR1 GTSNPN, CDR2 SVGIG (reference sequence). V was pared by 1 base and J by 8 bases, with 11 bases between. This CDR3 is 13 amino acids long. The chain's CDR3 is CAWSGGHGEKLFF. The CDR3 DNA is TGTGCCTGGAGTGGGGGTCATGGGGAAAAACTGTTTTTT.

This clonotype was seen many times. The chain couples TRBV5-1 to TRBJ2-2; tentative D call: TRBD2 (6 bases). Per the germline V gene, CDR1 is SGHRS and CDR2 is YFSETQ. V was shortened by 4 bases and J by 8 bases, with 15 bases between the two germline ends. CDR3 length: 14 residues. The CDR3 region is CASSPGVFAGELFF. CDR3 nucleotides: TGCGCCAGCAGCCCGGGGGTTTTCGCTGGGGAGCTGTTTTTT.